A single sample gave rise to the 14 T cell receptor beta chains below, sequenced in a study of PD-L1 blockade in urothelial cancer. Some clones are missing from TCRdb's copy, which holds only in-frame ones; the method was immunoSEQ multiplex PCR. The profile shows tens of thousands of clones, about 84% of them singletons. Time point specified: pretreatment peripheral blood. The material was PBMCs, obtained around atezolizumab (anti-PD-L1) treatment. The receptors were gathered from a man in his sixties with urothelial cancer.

Here the CDR3 reads CASRPARGRGSYEQYF. The CDR3 bases are TGTGCCAGCAGGCCCGCTCGCGGGAGGGGCTCCTACGAGCAGTACTTC. The V and J genes are TRBV11-1 and TRBJ2-7; 9 bases fit TRBD2. Germline V gene sequence: CDR1 SGHAT, CDR2 FQDESV (reference sequence). CDR3 length: 16 residues. The junction had 9 bases not matched to a gene; V was cut back by 6 bases and J by 0 bases.

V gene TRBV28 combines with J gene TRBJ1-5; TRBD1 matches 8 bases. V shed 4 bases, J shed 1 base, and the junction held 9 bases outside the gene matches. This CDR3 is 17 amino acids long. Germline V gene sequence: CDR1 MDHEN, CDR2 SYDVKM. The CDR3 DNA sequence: TGTGCCAGCAGTTCTCTTAAAAGACAGGGGAGCAATCAGCCCCAGCATTTT. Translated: CASSSLKRQGSNQPQHF.

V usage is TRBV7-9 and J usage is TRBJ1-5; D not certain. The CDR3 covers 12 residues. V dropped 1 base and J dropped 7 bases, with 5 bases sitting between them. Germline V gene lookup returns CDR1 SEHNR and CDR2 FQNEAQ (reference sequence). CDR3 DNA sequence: TGTGCCAGCAGCTTAGATCCACAGCCCCAGCATTTT. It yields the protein CASSLDPQPQHF.

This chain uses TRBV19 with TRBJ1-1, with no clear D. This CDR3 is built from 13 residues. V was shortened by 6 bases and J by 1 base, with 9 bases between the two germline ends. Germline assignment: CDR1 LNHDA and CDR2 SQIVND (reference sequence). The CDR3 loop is CASSDTANTEAFF. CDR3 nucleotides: TGTGCCAGTAGCGACACTGCGAACACTGAAGCTTTCTTT. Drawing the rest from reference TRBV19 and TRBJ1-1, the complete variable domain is DGGITQSPKYLFRKEGQNVTLSCEQNLNHDAMYWYRQDPGQGLRLIYYSQIVNDFQKGDIAEGYSVSREKKESFPLTVTSAQKNPTAFYLCASSDTANTEAFFGQGTRLTVV.

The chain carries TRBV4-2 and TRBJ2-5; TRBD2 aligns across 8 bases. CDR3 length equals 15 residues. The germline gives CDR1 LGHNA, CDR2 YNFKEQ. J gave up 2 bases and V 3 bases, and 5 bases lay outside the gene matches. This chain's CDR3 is CASSHLPGGQETQYF. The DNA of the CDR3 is TGTGCCAGCAGCCACTTACCGGGGGGGCAAGAGACCCAGTACTTC.

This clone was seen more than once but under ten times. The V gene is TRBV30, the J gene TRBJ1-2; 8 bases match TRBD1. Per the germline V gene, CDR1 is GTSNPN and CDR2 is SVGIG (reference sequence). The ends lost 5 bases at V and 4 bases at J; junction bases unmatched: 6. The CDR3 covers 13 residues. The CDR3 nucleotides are TGTGCCTGGTCAGGGGGCGGATTCTATGGCTACACCTTC. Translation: CAWSGGGFYGYTF.

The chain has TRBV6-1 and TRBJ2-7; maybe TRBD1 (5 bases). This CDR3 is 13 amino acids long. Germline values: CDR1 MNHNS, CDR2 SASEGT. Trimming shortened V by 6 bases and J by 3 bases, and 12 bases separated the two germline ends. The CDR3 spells CASRAYQGYEQYF. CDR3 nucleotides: TGTGCCAGCAGAGCTTACCAGGGCTACGAGCAGTACTTC.

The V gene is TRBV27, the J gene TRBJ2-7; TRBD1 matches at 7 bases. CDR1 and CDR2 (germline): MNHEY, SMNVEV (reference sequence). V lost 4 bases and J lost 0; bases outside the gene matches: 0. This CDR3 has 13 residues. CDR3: CASSYRGSYEQYF. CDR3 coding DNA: TGTGCCAGCAGTTACAGGGGCTCCTACGAGCAGTACTTC.

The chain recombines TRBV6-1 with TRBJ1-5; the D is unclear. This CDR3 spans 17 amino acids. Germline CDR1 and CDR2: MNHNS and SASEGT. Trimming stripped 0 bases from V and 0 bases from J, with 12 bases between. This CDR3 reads CASSEASTVYSNQPQHF. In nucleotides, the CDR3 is TGTGCCAGCAGTGAAGCCTCTACGGTTTATAGCAATCAGCCCCAGCATTTT.

The CDR3 bases are TGCGCCAGCAGTTACTCGGGGAACACTGGAAACACCATATATTTT. Translation: CASSYSGNTGNTIYF. This chain joins TRBV5-1 and TRBJ1-3; D is unclear. This CDR3 region has 15 residues. V shed 5 bases and J shed 2 bases, with 14 bases lying between them. The germline CDR1 and CDR2 sequences are SGHRS and YFSETQ.

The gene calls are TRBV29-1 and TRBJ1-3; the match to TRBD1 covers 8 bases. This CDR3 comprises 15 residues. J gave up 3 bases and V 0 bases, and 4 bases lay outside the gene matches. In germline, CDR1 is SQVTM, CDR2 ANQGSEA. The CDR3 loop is CSVEDYRGDGNTIYF. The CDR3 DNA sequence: TGCAGCGTTGAAGATTACAGGGGGGATGGAAACACCATATATTTT.

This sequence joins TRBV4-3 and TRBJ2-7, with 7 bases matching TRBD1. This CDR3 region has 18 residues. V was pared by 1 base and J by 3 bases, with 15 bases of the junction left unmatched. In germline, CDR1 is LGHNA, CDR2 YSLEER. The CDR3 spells CASSQGRDSPMRIYEQYF. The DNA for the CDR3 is TGCGCCAGCAGCCAAGGAAGGGACAGCCCCATGCGGATCTACGAGCAGTACTTC.

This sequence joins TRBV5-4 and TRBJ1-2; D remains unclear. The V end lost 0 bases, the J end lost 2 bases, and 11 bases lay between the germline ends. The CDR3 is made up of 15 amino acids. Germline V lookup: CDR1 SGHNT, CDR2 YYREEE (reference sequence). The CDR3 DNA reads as TGTGCCAGCAGCTTGGCAGGCGGGCTAAACTATGGCTACACCTTC. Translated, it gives CASSLAGGLNYGYTF.

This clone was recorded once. The CDR3 DNA reads TGTGCCAGCAGGCTTTCTGGGACAGCAAACACCGGGGAGCTGTTTTTT. Translating gives CASRLSGTANTGELFF. This chain links TRBV2 with TRBJ2-2; 7 nucleotides match TRBD1. The CDR3 runs 16 residues. V was pared by 6 bases and J by 2 bases, with 9 bases of the junction left unmatched. Germline lookup yields CDR1 SNHLY and CDR2 FYNNEI.